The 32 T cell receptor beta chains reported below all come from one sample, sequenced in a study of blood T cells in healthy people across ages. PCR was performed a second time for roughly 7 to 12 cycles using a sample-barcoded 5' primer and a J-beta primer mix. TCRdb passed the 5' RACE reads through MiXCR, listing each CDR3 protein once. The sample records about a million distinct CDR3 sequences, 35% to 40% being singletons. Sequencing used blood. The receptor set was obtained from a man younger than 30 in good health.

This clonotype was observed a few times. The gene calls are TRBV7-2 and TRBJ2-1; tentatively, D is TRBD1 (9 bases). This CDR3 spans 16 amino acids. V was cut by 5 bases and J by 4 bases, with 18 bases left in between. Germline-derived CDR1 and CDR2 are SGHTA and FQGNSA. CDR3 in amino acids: CASSDSGTGTYNEQFF. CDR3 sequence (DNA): TGTGCCAGCAGCGATAGCGGGACAGGGACTTACAATGAGCAGTTCTTC.

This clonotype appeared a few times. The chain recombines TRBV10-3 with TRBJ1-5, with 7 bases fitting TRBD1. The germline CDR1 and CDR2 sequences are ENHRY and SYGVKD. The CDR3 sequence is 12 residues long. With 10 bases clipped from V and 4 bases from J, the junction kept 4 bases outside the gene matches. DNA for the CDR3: TGTGCCACCGGGACAGAGAATCAGCCCCAGCATTTT. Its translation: CATGTENQPQHF.

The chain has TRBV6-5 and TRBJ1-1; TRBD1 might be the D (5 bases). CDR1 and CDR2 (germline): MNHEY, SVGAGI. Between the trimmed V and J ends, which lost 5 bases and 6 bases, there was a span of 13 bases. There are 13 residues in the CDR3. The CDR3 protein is CASSKPQGAEAFF. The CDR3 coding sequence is TGTGCCAGCAGTAAGCCTCAGGGTGCTGAAGCTTTCTTT.

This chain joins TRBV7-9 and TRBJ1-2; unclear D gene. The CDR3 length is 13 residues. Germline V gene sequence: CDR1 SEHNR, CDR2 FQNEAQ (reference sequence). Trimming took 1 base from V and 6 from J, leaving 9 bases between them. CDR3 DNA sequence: TGTGCCAGCAGCTTAGACGGGGTGGATGGCTACACCTTC. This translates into CASSLDGVDGYTF.

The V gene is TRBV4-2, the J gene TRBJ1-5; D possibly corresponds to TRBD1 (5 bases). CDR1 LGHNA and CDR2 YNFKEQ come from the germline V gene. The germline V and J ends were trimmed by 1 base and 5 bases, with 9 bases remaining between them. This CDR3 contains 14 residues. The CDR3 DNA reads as TGTGCCAGCAGCCAAGCGCAAGGGGATCAGCCCCAGCATTTT. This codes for CASSQAQGDQPQHF.

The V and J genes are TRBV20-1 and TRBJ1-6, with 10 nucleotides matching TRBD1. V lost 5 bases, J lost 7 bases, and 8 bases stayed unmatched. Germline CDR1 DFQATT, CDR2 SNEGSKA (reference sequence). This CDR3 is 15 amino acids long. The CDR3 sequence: CSAGPRDRGNSPLHF. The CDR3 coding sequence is TGCAGTGCTGGACCCCGGGACAGGGGCAATTCACCCCTCCACTTT.

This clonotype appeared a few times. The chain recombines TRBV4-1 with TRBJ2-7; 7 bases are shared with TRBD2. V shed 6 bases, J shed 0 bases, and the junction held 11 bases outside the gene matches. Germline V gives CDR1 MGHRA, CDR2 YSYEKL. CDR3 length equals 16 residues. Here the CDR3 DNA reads TGCGCCAGCAGTCGGACGGGGGGTACTTCCTCCTACGAGCAGTACTTC. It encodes CASSRTGGTSSYEQYF.

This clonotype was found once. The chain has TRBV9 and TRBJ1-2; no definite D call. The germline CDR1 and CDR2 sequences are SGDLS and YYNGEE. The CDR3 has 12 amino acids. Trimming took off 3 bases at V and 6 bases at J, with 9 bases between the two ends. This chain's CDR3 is CASSAPQNGYTF. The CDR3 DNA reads TGTGCCAGCAGCGCCCCGCAGAATGGCTACACCTTC.

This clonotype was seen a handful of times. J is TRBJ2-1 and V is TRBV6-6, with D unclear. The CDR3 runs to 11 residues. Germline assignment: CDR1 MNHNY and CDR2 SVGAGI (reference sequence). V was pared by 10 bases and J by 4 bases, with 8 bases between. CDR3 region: CATKGYNEQFF. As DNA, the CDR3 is TGTGCCACTAAAGGATACAATGAGCAGTTCTTC.

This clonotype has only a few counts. CDR3: CSATDRGYAYEQYF. DNA for the CDR3: TGCAGTGCTACGGACAGGGGGTATGCCTACGAGCAGTACTTC. This chain joins TRBV20-1 and TRBJ2-7; 10 positions match TRBD1. Germline CDR1 DFQATT, CDR2 SNEGSKA (reference sequence). J was trimmed by 2 bases and V by 4 bases; bases with no gene match: 5. The CDR3 runs 14 residues.

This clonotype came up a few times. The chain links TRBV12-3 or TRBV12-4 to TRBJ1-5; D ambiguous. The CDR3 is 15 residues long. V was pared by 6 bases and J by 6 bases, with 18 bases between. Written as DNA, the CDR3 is TGTGCCAGCAGCCAAGACGGAGGATCCTTTCAGCCCCAGCATTTT. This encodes CASSQDGGSFQPQHF.

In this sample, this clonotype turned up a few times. CDR3 in amino acids: CASSLRGDLRYGYTF. CDR3 sequence (DNA): TGTGCCAGCAGCCTACGCGGGGACCTAAGATATGGCTACACCTTC. The gene calls are TRBV28 and TRBJ1-2; the D gene is possibly TRBD1 (5 bases). Germline V gives CDR1 MDHEN, CDR2 SYDVKM. This CDR3 is 15 amino acids long. Trimming took off 6 bases at V and 5 bases at J, with 19 bases between the two ends.

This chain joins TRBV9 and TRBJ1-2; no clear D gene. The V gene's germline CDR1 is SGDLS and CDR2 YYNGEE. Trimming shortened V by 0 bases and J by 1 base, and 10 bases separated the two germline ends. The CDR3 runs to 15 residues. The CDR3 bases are TGTGCCAGCAGCGTAGTTGAAGTCTATAACTATGGCTACACCTTC. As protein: CASSVVEVYNYGYTF.

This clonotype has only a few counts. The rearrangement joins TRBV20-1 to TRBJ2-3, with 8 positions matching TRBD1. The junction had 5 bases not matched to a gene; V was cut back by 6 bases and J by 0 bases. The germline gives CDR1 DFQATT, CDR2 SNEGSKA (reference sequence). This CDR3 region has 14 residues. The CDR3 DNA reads TGCAGTGCCACCGGGACAGGAAGCACAGATACGCAGTATTTT. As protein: CSATGTGSTDTQYF.

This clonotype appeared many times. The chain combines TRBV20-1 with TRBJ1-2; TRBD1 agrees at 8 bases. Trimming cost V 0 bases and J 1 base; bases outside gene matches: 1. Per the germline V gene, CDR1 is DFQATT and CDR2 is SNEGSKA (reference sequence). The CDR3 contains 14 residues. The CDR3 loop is CSAREQGGNYGYTF. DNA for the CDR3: TGCAGTGCTAGAGAACAGGGGGGTAACTATGGCTACACCTTC.

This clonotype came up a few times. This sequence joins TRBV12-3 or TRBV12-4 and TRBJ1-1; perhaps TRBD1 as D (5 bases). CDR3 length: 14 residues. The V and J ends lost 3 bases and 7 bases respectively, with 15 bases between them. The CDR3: CASSLGTKVREAFF. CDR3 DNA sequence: TGTGCCAGCAGTTTGGGGACGAAAGTACGTGAAGCTTTCTTT.

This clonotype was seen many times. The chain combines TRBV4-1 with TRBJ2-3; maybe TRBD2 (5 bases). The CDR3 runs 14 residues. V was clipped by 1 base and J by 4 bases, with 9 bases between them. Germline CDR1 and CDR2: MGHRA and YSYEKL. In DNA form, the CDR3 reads TGCGCCAGCAGCCAAGGACGGGGTGCAGATACGCAGTATTTT. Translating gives CASSQGRGADTQYF.

The CDR3 region is CASSPSSPPTGNEQYF. CDR3 sequence (DNA): TGTGCCAGCAGCCCATCTAGCCCCCCGACTGGGAATGAGCAGTACTTC. The chain uses TRBV9 and TRBJ2-5; tentatively, D is TRBD2 (5 bases). Germline CDR1 reads SGDLS; CDR2 reads YYNGEE. V was pared by 4 bases and J by 11 bases, with 27 bases between. The length of the CDR3 is 16 residues.

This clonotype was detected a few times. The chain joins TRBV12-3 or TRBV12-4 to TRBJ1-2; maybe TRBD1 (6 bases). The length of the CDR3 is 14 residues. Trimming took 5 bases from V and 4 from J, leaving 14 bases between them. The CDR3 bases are TGTGCCAGCAGTCGGACAGTCGATTTCTATGGCTACACCTTC. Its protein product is CASSRTVDFYGYTF.

The CDR3 DNA is TGCAGCGTTGAAGGACACCGGGACAGCTATGGCTACACCTTC. This gives the protein CSVEGHRDSYGYTF. The chain is built from TRBV29-1 and TRBJ1-2; 7 bases match TRBD1. The V gene's germline CDR1 is SQVTM and CDR2 ANQGSEA. The ends lost 1 base at V and 4 bases at J; junction bases unmatched: 6. CDR3 length: 14 amino acids.

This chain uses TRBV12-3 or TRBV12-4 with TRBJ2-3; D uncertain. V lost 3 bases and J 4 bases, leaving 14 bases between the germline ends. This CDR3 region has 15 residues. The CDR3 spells CASSFWQLGPDTQYF. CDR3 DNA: TGTGCCAGCAGTTTCTGGCAGCTAGGACCAGATACGCAGTATTTT.

The CDR3 coding sequence is TGCGCCAGCAGCCAGAGATTTGTCAGCACAGATACGCAGTATTTT. Amino acids: CASSQRFVSTDTQYF. The V call is TRBV5-1, the J call TRBJ2-3; unclear D gene. Trimming took off 4 bases at V and 0 bases at J, with 12 bases between the two ends. This CDR3 has 15 residues. Germline lookup yields CDR1 SGHRS and CDR2 YFSETQ.

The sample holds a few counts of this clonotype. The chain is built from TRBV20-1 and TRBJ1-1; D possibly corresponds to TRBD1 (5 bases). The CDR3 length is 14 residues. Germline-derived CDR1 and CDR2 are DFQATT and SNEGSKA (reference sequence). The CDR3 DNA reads TGCACTTCTCAATTCCAGGGAGAAAACACTGAAGCTTTCTTT. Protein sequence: CTSQFQGENTEAFF.

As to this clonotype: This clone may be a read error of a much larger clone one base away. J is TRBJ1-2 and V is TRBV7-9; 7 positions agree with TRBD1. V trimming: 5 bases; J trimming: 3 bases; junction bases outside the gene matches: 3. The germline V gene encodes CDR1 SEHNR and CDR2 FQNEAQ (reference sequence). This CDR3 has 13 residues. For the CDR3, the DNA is TGTGCCAGCAGCCACGGGACAGACTATGGCTACACCTTC. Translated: CASSHGTDYGYTF. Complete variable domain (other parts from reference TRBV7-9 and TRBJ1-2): DTGVSQNPRHKITKRGQNVTFRCDPISEHNRLYWYRQTLGQGPEFLTYFQNEAQLEKSRLLSDRFSAERPKGSFSTLEIQRTEQGDSAMYLCASSHGTDYGYTFGSGTRLTVV.

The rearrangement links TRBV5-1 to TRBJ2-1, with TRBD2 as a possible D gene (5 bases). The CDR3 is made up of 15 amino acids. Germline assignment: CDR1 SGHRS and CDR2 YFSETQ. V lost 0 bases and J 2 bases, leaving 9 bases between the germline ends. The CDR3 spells CASSLGGEPYNEQFF. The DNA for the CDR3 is TGCGCCAGCAGCTTGGGTGGGGAGCCCTACAATGAGCAGTTCTTC. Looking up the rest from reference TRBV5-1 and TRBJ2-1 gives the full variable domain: KAGVTQTPRYLIKTRGQQVTLSCSPISGHRSVSWYQQTPGQGLQFLFEYFSETQRNKGNFPGRFSGRQFSNSRSEMNVSTLELGDSALYLCASSLGGEPYNEQFFGPGTRLTVL.

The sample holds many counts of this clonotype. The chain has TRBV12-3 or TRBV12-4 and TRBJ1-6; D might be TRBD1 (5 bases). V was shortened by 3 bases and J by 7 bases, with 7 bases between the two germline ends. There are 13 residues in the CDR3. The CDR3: CASSLGGNSPLHF. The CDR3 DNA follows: TGTGCCAGCAGTTTGGGGGGGAATTCACCCCTCCACTTT.

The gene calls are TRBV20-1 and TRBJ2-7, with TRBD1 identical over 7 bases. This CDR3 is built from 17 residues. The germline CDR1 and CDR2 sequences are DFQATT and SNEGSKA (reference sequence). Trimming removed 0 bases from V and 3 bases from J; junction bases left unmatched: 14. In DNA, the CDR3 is TGCAGTGCTAGAGATCACCCGGGGACAGACATAAGCTACGAGCAGTACTTC. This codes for CSARDHPGTDISYEQYF.

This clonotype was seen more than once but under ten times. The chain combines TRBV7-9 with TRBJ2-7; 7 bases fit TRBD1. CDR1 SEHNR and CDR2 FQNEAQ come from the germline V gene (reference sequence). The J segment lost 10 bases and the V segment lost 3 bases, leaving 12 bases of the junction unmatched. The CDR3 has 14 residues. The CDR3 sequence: CASSFLKPGGAQYF. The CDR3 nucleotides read TGTGCCAGCAGCTTTCTTAAACCAGGGGGAGCCCAGTACTTC.

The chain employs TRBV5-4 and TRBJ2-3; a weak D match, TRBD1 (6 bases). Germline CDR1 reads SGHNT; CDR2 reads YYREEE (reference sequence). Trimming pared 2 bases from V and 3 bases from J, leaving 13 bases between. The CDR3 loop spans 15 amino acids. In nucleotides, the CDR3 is TGTGCCAGCAGCTTCGGCAGGGGCAGGACAGATACGCAGTATTTT. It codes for CASSFGRGRTDTQYF. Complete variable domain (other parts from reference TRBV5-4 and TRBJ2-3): ETGVTQSPTHLIKTRGQQVTLRCSSQSGHNTVSWYQQALGQGPQFIFQYYREEENGRGNFPPRFSGLQFPNYSSELNVNALELDDSALYLCASSFGRGRTDTQYFGPGTRLTVL.

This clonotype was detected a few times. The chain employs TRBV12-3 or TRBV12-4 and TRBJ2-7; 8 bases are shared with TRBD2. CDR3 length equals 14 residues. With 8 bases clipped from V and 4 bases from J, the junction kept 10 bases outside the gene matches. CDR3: CASGPGTRIYEQYF. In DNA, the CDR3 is TGTGCCAGCGGCCCCGGGACTAGAATATACGAGCAGTACTTC.

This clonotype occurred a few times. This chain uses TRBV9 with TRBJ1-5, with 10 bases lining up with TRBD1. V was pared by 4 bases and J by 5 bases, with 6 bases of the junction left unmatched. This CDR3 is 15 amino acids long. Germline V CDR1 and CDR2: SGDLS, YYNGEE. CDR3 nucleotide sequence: TGTGCCAGCAGCCCGGGGACAGGGGTATATCAGCCCCAGCATTTT. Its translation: CASSPGTGVYQPQHF.

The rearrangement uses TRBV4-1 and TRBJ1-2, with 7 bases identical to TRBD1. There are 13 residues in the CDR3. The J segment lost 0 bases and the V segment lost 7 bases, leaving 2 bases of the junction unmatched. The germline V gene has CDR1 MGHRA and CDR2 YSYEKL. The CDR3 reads CASKGQANYGYTF. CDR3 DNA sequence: TGCGCCAGCAAAGGACAGGCTAACTATGGCTACACCTTC.